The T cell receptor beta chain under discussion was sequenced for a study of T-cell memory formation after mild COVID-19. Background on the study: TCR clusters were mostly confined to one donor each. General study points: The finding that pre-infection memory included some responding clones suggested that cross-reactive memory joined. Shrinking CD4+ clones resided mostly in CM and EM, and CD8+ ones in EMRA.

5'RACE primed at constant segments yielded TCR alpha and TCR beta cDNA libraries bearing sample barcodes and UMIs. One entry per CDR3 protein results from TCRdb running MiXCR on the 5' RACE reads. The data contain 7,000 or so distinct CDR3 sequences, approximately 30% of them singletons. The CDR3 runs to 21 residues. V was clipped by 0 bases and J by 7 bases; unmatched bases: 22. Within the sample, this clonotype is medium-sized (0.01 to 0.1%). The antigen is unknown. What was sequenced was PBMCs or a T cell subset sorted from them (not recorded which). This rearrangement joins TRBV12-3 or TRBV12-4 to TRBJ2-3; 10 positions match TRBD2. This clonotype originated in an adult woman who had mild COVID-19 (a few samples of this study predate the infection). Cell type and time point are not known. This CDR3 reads CASSLAGPPGLAGVRAHTQYF. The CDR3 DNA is TGTGCCAGCAGTTTAGCGGGACCCCCTGGGCTAGCGGGGGTTCGGGCTCATACGCAGTATTTT.